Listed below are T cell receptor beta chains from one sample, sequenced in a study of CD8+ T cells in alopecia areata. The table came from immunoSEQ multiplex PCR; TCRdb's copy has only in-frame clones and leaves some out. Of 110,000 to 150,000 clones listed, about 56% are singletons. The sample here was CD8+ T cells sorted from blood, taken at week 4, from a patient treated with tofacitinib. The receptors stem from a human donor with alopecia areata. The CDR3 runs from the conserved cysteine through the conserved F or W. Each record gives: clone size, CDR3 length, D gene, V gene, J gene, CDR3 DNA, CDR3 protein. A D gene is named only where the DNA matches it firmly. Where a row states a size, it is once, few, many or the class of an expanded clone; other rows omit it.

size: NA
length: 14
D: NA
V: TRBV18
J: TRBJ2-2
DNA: TGTGCCAGCTCACCACCCCAGGCCACCGGGGAGCTGTTTTTT
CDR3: CASSPPQATGELFF

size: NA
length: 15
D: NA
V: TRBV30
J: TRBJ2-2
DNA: TGTGCCTGGAGTATGGAGGCGTCGAACACCGGGGAGCTGTTTTTT
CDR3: CAWSMEASNTGELFF

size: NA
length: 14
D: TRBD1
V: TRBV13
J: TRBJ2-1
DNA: TGTGCCAGCAGTAACAGGGGGCTGGACAATGAGCAGTTCTTC
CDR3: CASSNRGLDNEQFF

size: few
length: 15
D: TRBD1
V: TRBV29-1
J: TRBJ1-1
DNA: TGCAGCGCCATCGGGACAGGGGTAATGAACACTGAAGCTTTCTTT
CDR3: CSAIGTGVMNTEAFF

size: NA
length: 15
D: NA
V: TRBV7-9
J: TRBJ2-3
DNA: TGTGCCAGCAGCGGCCCCGGGATTAGCACAGATACGCAGTATTTT
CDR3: CASSGPGISTDTQYF

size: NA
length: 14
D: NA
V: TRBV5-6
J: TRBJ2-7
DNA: TGTGCCAGCAGCTACAGCGTGGGAGTCTACGAGCAGTACTTC
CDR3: CASSYSVGVYEQYF

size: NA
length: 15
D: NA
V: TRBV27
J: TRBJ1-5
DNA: TGTGCCAGCAGTTTTGGGTCGGGGAGCAATCAGCCCCAGCATTTT
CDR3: CASSFGSGSNQPQHF

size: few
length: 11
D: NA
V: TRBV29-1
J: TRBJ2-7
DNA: TGCAGCGTTGAGGACCCCTACGAGCAGTACTTC
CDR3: CSVEDPYEQYF

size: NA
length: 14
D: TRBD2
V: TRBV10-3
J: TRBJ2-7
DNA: TGTGCCATCAGTGAGTCGGCGGGAGGGTACGAGCAGTACTTC
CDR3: CAISESAGGYEQYF

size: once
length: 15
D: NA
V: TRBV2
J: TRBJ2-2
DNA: TGTGCCAGCAGTTATGGCGGGGGCTCGATCCGGGAGCTGTTTTTT
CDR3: CASSYGGGSIRELFF